The subject of this entry is one T cell receptor beta chain. What it binds is not known. Germline V lookup: CDR1 LNHNV, CDR2 YYDKDF (reference sequence). Germline trimming cut 0 bases from V and 0 bases from J; bases unmatched to any gene: 4. The CDR3 spans 17 residues. Profiled with immunoSEQ multiplex PCR; TCRdb holds only in-frame clones, not every one. The data contain about 100,000 clones, 85% to 90% of them singletons. This entry belongs to a study of T cell responses to AZD1222 COVID-19 vaccine. General study findings and limits: Dominant CD4 TCR responses targeted spike regions 160-218 and 743-854. Possibly, clonal diversity was underestimated; donors were largely white British and included more females. Spike-specific TCR breadth and depth went up after people got two AZD1222 doses. Baseline seropositivity characterized only a handful of AZD1222 recipients.

The chain joins TRBV15 to TRBJ1-5; 8 positions match TRBD1. The clonotype comes from an adult in good health. The material was peripheral blood, obtained on day 0 of AZD1222 vaccination. In DNA form, the CDR3 reads TGTGCCACCAGCAGAGACCGGGACAGGTATAGCAATCAGCCCCAGCATTTT. Translated, it gives CATSRDRDRYSNQPQHF.